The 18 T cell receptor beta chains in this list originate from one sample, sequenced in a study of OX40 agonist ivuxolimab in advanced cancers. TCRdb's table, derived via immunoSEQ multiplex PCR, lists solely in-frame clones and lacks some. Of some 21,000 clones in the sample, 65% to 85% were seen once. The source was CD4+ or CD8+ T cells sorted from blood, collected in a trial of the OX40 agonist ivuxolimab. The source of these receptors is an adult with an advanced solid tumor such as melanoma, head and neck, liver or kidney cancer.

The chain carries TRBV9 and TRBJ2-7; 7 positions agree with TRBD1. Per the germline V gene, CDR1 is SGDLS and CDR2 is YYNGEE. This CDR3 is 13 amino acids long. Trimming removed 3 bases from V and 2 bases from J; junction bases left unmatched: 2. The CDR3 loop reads CASSAGQTYEQYF. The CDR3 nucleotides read TGTGCCAGCAGCGCGGGACAGACCTACGAGCAGTACTTC.

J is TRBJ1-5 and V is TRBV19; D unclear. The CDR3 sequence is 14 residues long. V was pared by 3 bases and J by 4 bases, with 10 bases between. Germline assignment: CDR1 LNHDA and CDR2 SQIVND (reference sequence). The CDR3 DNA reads TGTGCCAGTAGTATTGGCCGTGGTAATCAGCCCCAGCATTTT. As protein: CASSIGRGNQPQHF.

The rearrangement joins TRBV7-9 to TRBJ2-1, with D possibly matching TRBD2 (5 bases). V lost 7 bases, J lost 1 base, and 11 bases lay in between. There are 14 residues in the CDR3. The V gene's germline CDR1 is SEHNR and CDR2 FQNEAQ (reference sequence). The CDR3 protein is CASTPGFSYNEQFF. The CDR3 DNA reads TGTGCCAGCACTCCGGGGTTTTCCTACAATGAGCAGTTCTTC.

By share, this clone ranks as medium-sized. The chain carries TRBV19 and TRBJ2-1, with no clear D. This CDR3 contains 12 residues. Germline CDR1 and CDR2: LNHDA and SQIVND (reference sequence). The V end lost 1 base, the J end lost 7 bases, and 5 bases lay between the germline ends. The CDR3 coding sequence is TGTGCCAGTAGTATAGTGGGTAATGAGCAGTTCTTC. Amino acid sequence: CASSIVGNEQFF.

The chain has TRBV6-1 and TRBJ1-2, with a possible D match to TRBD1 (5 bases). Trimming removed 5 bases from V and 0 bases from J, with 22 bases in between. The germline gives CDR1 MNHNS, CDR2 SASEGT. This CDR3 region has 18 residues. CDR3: CASSKGDLPLSANYGYTF. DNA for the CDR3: TGTGCCAGCAGTAAAGGGGACCTACCACTTTCTGCTAACTATGGCTACACCTTC.

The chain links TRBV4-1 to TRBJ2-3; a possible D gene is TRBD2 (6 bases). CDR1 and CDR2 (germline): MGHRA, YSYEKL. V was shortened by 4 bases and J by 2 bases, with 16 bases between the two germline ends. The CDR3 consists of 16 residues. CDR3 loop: CASSPLGTRVTDTQYF. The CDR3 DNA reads TGCGCCAGCAGCCCCCTGGGGACTCGCGTCACAGATACGCAGTATTTT.

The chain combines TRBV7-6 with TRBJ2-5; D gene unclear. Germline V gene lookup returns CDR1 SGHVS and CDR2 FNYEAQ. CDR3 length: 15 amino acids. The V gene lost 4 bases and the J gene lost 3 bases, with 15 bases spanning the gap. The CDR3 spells CASSSSFLGKETQYF. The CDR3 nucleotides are TGTGCCAGCAGCTCCTCTTTTCTAGGAAAAGAGACCCAGTACTTC.

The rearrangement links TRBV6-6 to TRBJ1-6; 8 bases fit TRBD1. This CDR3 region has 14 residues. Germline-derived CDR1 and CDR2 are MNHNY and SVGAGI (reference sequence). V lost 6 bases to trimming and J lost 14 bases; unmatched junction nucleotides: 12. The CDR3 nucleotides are TGTGCCAGCAGCCTGGGACAGGTCCGTTGGGCCCTCCACTTT. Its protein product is CASSLGQVRWALHF.

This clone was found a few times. The CDR3 loop is CASSLEGASQNEQFF. CDR3 coding DNA: TGTGCCAGCAGCTTAGAAGGGGCCTCTCAGAATGAGCAGTTCTTC. V gene TRBV13 combines with J gene TRBJ2-1, with D possibly matching TRBD1 (5 bases). Trimming left V 1 base short and J 7 bases short, with 14 bases between. Germline-derived CDR1 and CDR2 are PRHDT and FYEKMQ (reference sequence). The CDR3 consists of 15 residues.

Here the CDR3 reads CASSLPGANTDTQYF. For the CDR3, the DNA is TGTGCCAGCAGTTTACCAGGGGCCAACACAGATACGCAGTATTTT. This chain connects TRBV28 to TRBJ2-3, with D possibly TRBD1 on 6 matching bases. The length of the CDR3 is 15 residues. The V end lost 2 bases, the J end lost 2 bases, and 11 bases lay between the germline ends. In germline, CDR1 is MDHEN, CDR2 SYDVKM.

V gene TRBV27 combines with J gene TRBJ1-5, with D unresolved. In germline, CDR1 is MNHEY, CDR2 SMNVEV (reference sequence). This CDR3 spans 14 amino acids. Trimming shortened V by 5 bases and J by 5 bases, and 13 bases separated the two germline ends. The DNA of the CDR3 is TGTGCCAGCAGTCCCCTAGGCGGGTATCAGCCCCAGCATTTT. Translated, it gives CASSPLGGYQPQHF.

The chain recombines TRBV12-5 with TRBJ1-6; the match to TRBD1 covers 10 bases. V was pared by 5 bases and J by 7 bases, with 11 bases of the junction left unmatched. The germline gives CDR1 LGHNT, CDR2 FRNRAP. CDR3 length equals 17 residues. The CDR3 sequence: CASGTLGQGRGNSPLHF. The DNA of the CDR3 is TGTGCTAGTGGTACCCTGGGACAGGGGCGCGGAAATTCACCCCTCCACTTT.

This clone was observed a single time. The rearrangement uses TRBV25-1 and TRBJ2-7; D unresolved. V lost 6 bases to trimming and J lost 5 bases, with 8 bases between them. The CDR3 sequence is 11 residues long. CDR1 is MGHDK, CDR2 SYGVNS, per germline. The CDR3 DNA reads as TGTGCCAGCAGACTCGTCCACGAGCAGTACTTC. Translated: CASRLVHEQYF.

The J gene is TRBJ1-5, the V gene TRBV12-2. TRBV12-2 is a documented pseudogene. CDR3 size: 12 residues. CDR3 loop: CASRLAGWPQHF. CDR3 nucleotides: TGTGCAAGTCGCTTAGCGGGATGGCCCCAGCATTTT.

The CDR3 coding sequence is TGTGCCAGCAGCCCGGACAACTCTGGGGCCAACGTCCTGACTTTC. It yields the protein CASSPDNSGANVLTF. V is TRBV7-8 and J is TRBJ2-6, with D possibly being TRBD1 (5 bases). CDR1 SGHVS and CDR2 FQNEAQ come from the germline V gene. The CDR3 has 15 amino acids. V shed 5 bases and J shed 0 bases, with 8 bases lying between them.

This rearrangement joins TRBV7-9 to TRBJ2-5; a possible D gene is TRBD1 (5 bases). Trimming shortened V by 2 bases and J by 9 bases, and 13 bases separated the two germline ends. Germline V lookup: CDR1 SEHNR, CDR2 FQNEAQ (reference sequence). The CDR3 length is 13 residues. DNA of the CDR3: TGTGCCAGCAGCTTATCCCAGGGTAGGGCCCAGTACTTC. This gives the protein CASSLSQGRAQYF.

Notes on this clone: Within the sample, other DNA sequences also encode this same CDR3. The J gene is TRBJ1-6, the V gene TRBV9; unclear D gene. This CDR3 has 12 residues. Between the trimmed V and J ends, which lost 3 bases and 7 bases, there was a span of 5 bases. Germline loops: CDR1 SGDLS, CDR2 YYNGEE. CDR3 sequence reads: CASSGSNSPLHF. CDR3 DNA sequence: TGTGCCAGCAGCGGATCGAATTCACCCCTCCACTTT.

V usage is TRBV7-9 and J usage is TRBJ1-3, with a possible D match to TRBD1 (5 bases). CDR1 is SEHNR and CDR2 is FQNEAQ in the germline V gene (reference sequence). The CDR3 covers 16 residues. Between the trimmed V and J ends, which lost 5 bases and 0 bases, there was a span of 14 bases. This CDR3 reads CASSPKGRSSGNTIYF. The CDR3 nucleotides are TGTGCCAGCAGCCCCAAGGGACGTAGCTCTGGAAACACCATATATTTT.